This is a list of T cell receptor beta chains from one sample in a study of Ad26.COV2.S vaccination and SARS-CoV-2 variants. TCRdb's copy holds only in-frame clones and misses some; the assay was immunoSEQ multiplex PCR. Of 100,000 or so clones listed, 60% to 85% are singletons. The sample in question was peripheral blood, obtained after recovery from COVID-19. These receptors were taken from a human donor who had recovered from COVID-19. CDR3s include the opening cysteine and the closing phenylalanine or tryptophan. D genes are given only for firm matches. Clone size, where shown, is once, few, many, or a class for clones that have expanded.

TRBJ2-3,-,TRBV7-2,few,CASSPSIVTDTQYF,TGTGCCAGCAGCCCCTCTATTGTGACAGATACGCAGTATTTT
TRBJ2-7,-,TRBV5-5,-,CASSFGGLYEQYF,TGTGCCAGCAGCTTCGGAGGACTCTACGAGCAGTACTTC
TRBJ2-3,-,TRBV4-1,-,CASSQGTQVTDTQYF,TGCGCCAGCAGCCAAGGGACTCAAGTCACAGATACGCAGTATTTT
TRBJ1-1,-,TRBV5-1,-,CASSFILTTEAFF,TGCGCCAGCAGCTTTATTTTGACCACTGAAGCTTTCTTT
TRBJ1-1,TRBD1,TRBV6-5,-,CASTPNRGFTEAFF,TGTGCCAGCACTCCCAACAGGGGGTTCACTGAAGCTTTCTTT
TRBJ1-5,-,TRBV19,-,CASSTSRAGVQPQHF,TGTGCCAGTAGTACCTCCAGGGCAGGGGTCCAGCCCCAGCATTTT
TRBJ1-1,-,TRBV4-1,-,CASRSTGFTEAFF,TGCGCCAGCAGGTCAACAGGGTTCACTGAAGCTTTCTTT
TRBJ1-5,-,TRBV7-3,-,CASSLDGQKNQPQHF,TGTGCCAGCAGCTTAGATGGGCAGAAAAATCAGCCCCAGCATTTT
TRBJ2-6,-,TRBV2,-,CATLLVDGANVLTF,TGTGCCACCCTTTTAGTAGACGGGGCCAACGTCCTGACTTTC
TRBJ1-4,TRBD1,TRBV7-4,-,CASSSPRTGMTVGTNEKLFF,TGTGCCAGCAGCTCCCCCAGGACAGGTATGACCGTGGGAACTAATGAAAAACTGTTTTTT
TRBJ2-1,TRBD1,TRBV6-5,-,CASRLDRGTYNEQFF,TGTGCCAGCCGACTTGACAGGGGCACCTACAATGAGCAGTTCTTC
TRBJ2-2,-,TRBV7-9,-,CASSPMVGELFF,TGTGCCAGCAGCCCAATGGTCGGGGAGCTGTTTTTT
TRBJ2-7,-,TRBV4-3,-,CASSLYAGEEQYF,TGCGCCAGCAGCCTTTACGCAGGGGAGGAGCAGTACTTC
TRBJ2-3,-,TRBV2,once,CASSRDGRTDTQYF,TGTGCCAGCAGTCGGGACGGCCGCACAGATACGCAGTATTTT
TRBJ2-5,TRBD1,TRBV7-9,-,CASSLPRRQGETQYF,TGTGCCAGCAGCCTACCCCGAAGACAGGGAGAGACCCAGTACTTC
TRBJ1-1,TRBD1,TRBV6-6,-,CASRDSGGALNTEAFF,TGTGCCAGCAGAGATTCAGGGGGCGCATTGAACACTGAAGCTTTCTTT